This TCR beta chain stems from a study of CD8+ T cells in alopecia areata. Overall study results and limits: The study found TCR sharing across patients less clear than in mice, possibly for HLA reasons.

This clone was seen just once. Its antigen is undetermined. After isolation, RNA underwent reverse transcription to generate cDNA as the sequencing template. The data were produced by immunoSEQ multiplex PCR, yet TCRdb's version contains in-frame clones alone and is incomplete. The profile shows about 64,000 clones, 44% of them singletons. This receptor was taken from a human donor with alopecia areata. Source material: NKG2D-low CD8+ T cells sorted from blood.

CDR3 DNA: TGTGCCAGCAGCCTGGGACTAGCGGGATGGGACGAGCAGTACTTC. As protein: CASSLGLAGWDEQYF. V gene TRBV7-2 combines with J gene TRBJ2-7; 13 bases fit TRBD2. The CDR3 length is 15 residues. Trimming removed 5 bases from V and 5 bases from J; junction bases left unmatched: 6. Germline V gene sequence: CDR1 SGHTA, CDR2 FQGNSA.